These T cell receptor beta chains were read from a single sample in a study of response to subunit inactivated influenza vaccine. TCRdb fed the RT-PCR reads into MiXCR, producing one record per CDR3 protein. The sample holds approximately 520,000 distinct CDR3 sequences, about 25% seen once. Sequenced here: CD4+ T cells sorted from PBMCs, sampled less than 6 days after vaccination. These receptors all stem from a man aged 45-65 years who received an inactivated influenza vaccine. CDR3s include the opening cysteine and the closing phenylalanine or tryptophan. D genes are given only for firm matches. Size is stated for part of the rows, as once, few or many counts, or as a class when the clone is expanded.

CDR3 DNA: TGCAGTGCTAGGGCGGTCTCTGGGGCCAACGTCCTGACTTTC
CDR3 protein: CSARAVSGANVLTF
J gene: TRBJ2-6
clone size: NA
V gene: TRBV20-1
D gene: NA

CDR3 DNA: TGTGCCAGCAGTTTGCGGGATTCGGCGAGGCAGCAGTACTTC
CDR3 protein: CASSLRDSARQQYF
J gene: TRBJ2-7
clone size: few
V gene: TRBV12-3/TRBV12-4
D gene: NA

CDR3 DNA: TGTGCCAGCAGCCAAGAATCCTATCTCAAAACCTACGAGCAGTACTTC
CDR3 protein: CASSQESYLKTYEQYF
J gene: TRBJ2-7
clone size: NA
V gene: TRBV3-1
D gene: NA

CDR3 DNA: TGTGCCAGCAGTAGGTTCGGGGGGGGCACAGATACGCAGTATTTT
CDR3 protein: CASSRFGGGTDTQYF
J gene: TRBJ2-3
clone size: NA
V gene: TRBV25-1
D gene: TRBD2

CDR3 DNA: TGCAGTGCTAGAGATCCTAACCGGGACTTCAAGCAGTACTTC
CDR3 protein: CSARDPNRDFKQYF
J gene: TRBJ2-7
clone size: NA
V gene: TRBV20-1
D gene: NA

CDR3 DNA: TGCGCCAGCAGCTCCTTAGCGACCCAAGAGACCCAGTACTTC
CDR3 protein: CASSSLATQETQYF
J gene: TRBJ2-5
clone size: few
V gene: TRBV5-1
D gene: NA

CDR3 DNA: TGCGCCAGCACGGGACAGGGGAACACTGAAGCTTTCTTT
CDR3 protein: CASTGQGNTEAFF
J gene: TRBJ1-1
clone size: NA
V gene: TRBV5-1
D gene: TRBD1

CDR3 DNA: TGCGCCAGCAGCTTGGAGTTCGAGCAGTACTTC
CDR3 protein: CASSLEFEQYF
J gene: TRBJ2-7
clone size: few
V gene: TRBV5-1
D gene: NA

CDR3 DNA: TGTGCCAGCAGTTTAGCGCGGACGGTTAGCAATCAGCCCCAGCATTTT
CDR3 protein: CASSLARTVSNQPQHF
J gene: TRBJ1-5
clone size: NA
V gene: TRBV12-3/TRBV12-4
D gene: NA

CDR3 DNA: TGTGCCAGCAGCGTCAGGGGGCCGAGCAATGAGCAGTTCTTC
CDR3 protein: CASSVRGPSNEQFF
J gene: TRBJ2-1
clone size: NA
V gene: TRBV9
D gene: TRBD1

CDR3 DNA: TGTGCCAGCACTGACACGAGGTTGGGATCACCCCTCCACTTT
CDR3 protein: CASTDTRLGSPLHF
J gene: TRBJ1-6
clone size: few
V gene: TRBV12-3/TRBV12-4
D gene: NA

CDR3 DNA: TGTGCCAGCAGCTTAAATTGGCCTAGCGGGGGGGCCCGGCTAGATACGCAGTATTTT
CDR3 protein: CASSLNWPSGGARLDTQYF
J gene: TRBJ2-3
clone size: NA
V gene: TRBV11-2
D gene: TRBD2

CDR3 DNA: TGCGCCAGCAGCCAAGATTTACTGTTGAGGGAGCGCTACAATGAGCAGTTCTTC
CDR3 protein: CASSQDLLLRERYNEQFF
J gene: TRBJ2-1
clone size: many
V gene: TRBV4-1
D gene: NA

CDR3 DNA: TGTGCCAGCAGCGTGGATGGGACTCCCGGATACACAGATACGCAGTATTTT
CDR3 protein: CASSVDGTPGYTDTQYF
J gene: TRBJ2-3
clone size: few
V gene: TRBV9
D gene: NA

CDR3 DNA: TGTGCCAGCAGCTTCATCAGCGTTTCCTATAATTCACCCCTCCACTTT
CDR3 protein: CASSFISVSYNSPLHF
J gene: TRBJ1-6
clone size: NA
V gene: TRBV2
D gene: NA

CDR3 DNA: TGCGCCAGCAGCTACGGCCCAGGATCCACTGAAGCTTTCTTT
CDR3 protein: CASSYGPGSTEAFF
J gene: TRBJ1-1
clone size: NA
V gene: TRBV5-1
D gene: NA

CDR3 DNA: TGTGCCAGCAGTTACTCGGGACAGCAATATAGCAATCAGCCCCAGCATTTT
CDR3 protein: CASSYSGQQYSNQPQHF
J gene: TRBJ1-5
clone size: NA
V gene: TRBV6-5
D gene: TRBD1

CDR3 DNA: TGTGCCAGCAGCCAAGATTTGGACTGGACTGAAGCTTTCTTT
CDR3 protein: CASSQDLDWTEAFF
J gene: TRBJ1-1
clone size: few
V gene: TRBV4-2
D gene: NA

CDR3 DNA: TGTGCCAGCTCACCTGCAGTTAACTATGGCTACACCTTC
CDR3 protein: CASSPAVNYGYTF
J gene: TRBJ1-2
clone size: NA
V gene: TRBV18
D gene: NA

CDR3 DNA: TGTGCCAGCAGCGTAGCTACAGGGGCCCAAGAGACCCAGTACTTC
CDR3 protein: CASSVATGAQETQYF
J gene: TRBJ2-5
clone size: few
V gene: TRBV9
D gene: TRBD1

CDR3 DNA: TGCAGTGCTATTAGCGGGGGAGGAGAAGAGACCCAGTACTTC
CDR3 protein: CSAISGGGEETQYF
J gene: TRBJ2-5
clone size: NA
V gene: TRBV20-1
D gene: TRBD2

CDR3 DNA: TGTGCCACCAGCGTACCCGGGACAGGCCGCAATGAGCAGTTCTTC
CDR3 protein: CATSVPGTGRNEQFF
J gene: TRBJ2-1
clone size: NA
V gene: TRBV24-1
D gene: TRBD1

CDR3 DNA: TGCAGCGTTGAAACCGGCGACGTGGCCAGCTCCTACGAGCAGTACTTC
CDR3 protein: CSVETGDVASSYEQYF
J gene: TRBJ2-7
clone size: NA
V gene: TRBV29-1
D gene: NA

CDR3 DNA: TGTGCCAGCAGCTCACCGACAGGGGCTTGGGGGAATGAGCAGTTCTTC
CDR3 protein: CASSSPTGAWGNEQFF
J gene: TRBJ2-1
clone size: few
V gene: TRBV6-1
D gene: TRBD1

CDR3 DNA: TGTGCCAGCAGCCATAGAGGCGGGGAGCTGTTTTTT
CDR3 protein: CASSHRGGELFF
J gene: TRBJ2-2
clone size: NA
V gene: TRBV3-1
D gene: NA

CDR3 DNA: TGTGCCTGGAGTTTGGCAGGGCCTTACGAGCAGTACTTC
CDR3 protein: CAWSLAGPYEQYF
J gene: TRBJ2-7
clone size: NA
V gene: TRBV30
D gene: NA

CDR3 DNA: TGTGCCATCAGGACAGCTAACACCATATATTTT
CDR3 protein: CAIRTANTIYF
J gene: TRBJ1-3
clone size: NA
V gene: TRBV10-3
D gene: NA

CDR3 DNA: TGTGCCAGCAGCTCCATCAGGGCAGATACGCAGTATTTT
CDR3 protein: CASSSIRADTQYF
J gene: TRBJ2-3
clone size: few
V gene: TRBV7-2
D gene: NA

CDR3 DNA: TGTGCCAGCAGCCTGGATACGCGGACATTACGGACCGGGGAGCTGTTTTTT
CDR3 protein: CASSLDTRTLRTGELFF
J gene: TRBJ2-2
clone size: few
V gene: TRBV4-2
D gene: NA

CDR3 DNA: TGTGCCAGCAGCGTAGTCCCGGGAGGCAATGAGCAGTTCTTC
CDR3 protein: CASSVVPGGNEQFF
J gene: TRBJ2-1
clone size: few
V gene: TRBV9
D gene: TRBD2

CDR3 DNA: TGCAGTGCTAGGAGGGTTGCCCAGGGGATAGGTGGCTACACCTTC
CDR3 protein: CSARRVAQGIGGYTF
J gene: TRBJ1-2
clone size: few
V gene: TRBV20-1
D gene: NA

CDR3 DNA: TGTGCCAGCAGTTACTCGCTCCAGAGAACCTACGAGCAGTACTTC
CDR3 protein: CASSYSLQRTYEQYF
J gene: TRBJ2-7
clone size: few
V gene: TRBV6-5
D gene: NA

CDR3 DNA: TGCAGCGTTGGCGGCAGGGGGCTTACAGATACGCAGTATTTT
CDR3 protein: CSVGGRGLTDTQYF
J gene: TRBJ2-3
clone size: NA
V gene: TRBV29-1
D gene: TRBD1

CDR3 DNA: TGTGCCAGCAGCTTAATGGCACAAGAGACCCAGTACTTC
CDR3 protein: CASSLMAQETQYF
J gene: TRBJ2-5
clone size: few
V gene: TRBV7-3
D gene: NA

CDR3 DNA: TGTGCCATCAGCGTAGCGGGGGGAAGAGGTGAGCAGTTCTTC
CDR3 protein: CAISVAGGRGEQFF
J gene: TRBJ2-1
clone size: NA
V gene: TRBV10-3
D gene: TRBD2

CDR3 DNA: TGTGCCAGCAGTTTAATGAGGGCAAGACAAGAGACCCAGTACTTC
CDR3 protein: CASSLMRARQETQYF
J gene: TRBJ2-5
clone size: NA
V gene: TRBV28
D gene: NA

CDR3 DNA: TGTGCCAGCAGTTACGGGCAGCTTTATAGCAATCAGCCCCAGCATTTT
CDR3 protein: CASSYGQLYSNQPQHF
J gene: TRBJ1-5
clone size: NA
V gene: TRBV6-2/TRBV6-3
D gene: NA

CDR3 DNA: TGTGCCATCAGTGGGAACAGGGCGGATCAGCCCCAGCATTTT
CDR3 protein: CAISGNRADQPQHF
J gene: TRBJ1-5
clone size: NA
V gene: TRBV10-3
D gene: NA

CDR3 DNA: TGTGCCAGTAGTATACAGGGTCCTAGCGAGCAGTACTTC
CDR3 protein: CASSIQGPSEQYF
J gene: TRBJ2-7
clone size: NA
V gene: TRBV19
D gene: NA

CDR3 DNA: TGTGCCAGCAGCCCCTATGGGGGATACGAGCAGTACTTC
CDR3 protein: CASSPYGGYEQYF
J gene: TRBJ2-7
clone size: few
V gene: TRBV9
D gene: NA

CDR3 DNA: TGTGCCATCAGACAAGTCACAGGGTACGAGCAGTACTTC
CDR3 protein: CAIRQVTGYEQYF
J gene: TRBJ2-7
clone size: few
V gene: TRBV10-3
D gene: NA

CDR3 DNA: TGTGCCAGCAGTAGGGGACTCAACAATGAGCAGTTCTTC
CDR3 protein: CASSRGLNNEQFF
J gene: TRBJ2-1
clone size: many
V gene: TRBV6-1
D gene: NA

CDR3 DNA: TGTGCCAGCAGCTTAGGGGTTAGCAGGAATGAGCAGTTCTTC
CDR3 protein: CASSLGVSRNEQFF
J gene: TRBJ2-1
clone size: few
V gene: TRBV7-9
D gene: NA

CDR3 DNA: TGCAGTGCGCATCCCCGCCCGGGACTAGCGAACACAGATACGCAGTATTTT
CDR3 protein: CSAHPRPGLANTDTQYF
J gene: TRBJ2-3
clone size: NA
V gene: TRBV20-1
D gene: TRBD2

CDR3 DNA: TGTGCCAGCACCCGGGGTTCTGAGCCTGGAAACACCATATATTTT
CDR3 protein: CASTRGSEPGNTIYF
J gene: TRBJ1-3
clone size: NA
V gene: TRBV7-9
D gene: NA

CDR3 DNA: TGTGCCAGCAGCTACTCCCCGGGACTAGCGCCGAACGAGCAGTACTTC
CDR3 protein: CASSYSPGLAPNEQYF
J gene: TRBJ2-7
clone size: NA
V gene: TRBV7-2
D gene: TRBD2

CDR3 DNA: TGTGCCAGCAGACTAAGACGGAATGGGATAGGCGATGAGCAGTTCTTC
CDR3 protein: CASRLRRNGIGDEQFF
J gene: TRBJ2-1
clone size: many
V gene: TRBV12-3/TRBV12-4
D gene: NA

CDR3 DNA: TGCGCCAGCAGCCCCGGGACCGCCTCAGGGGACTATGGCTACACCTTC
CDR3 protein: CASSPGTASGDYGYTF
J gene: TRBJ1-2
clone size: NA
V gene: TRBV5-1
D gene: NA

CDR3 DNA: TGTGCCAGCAGCTTACGGCGGGGGGGCCAATCTGTGCAGTTCTTC
CDR3 protein: CASSLRRGGQSVQFF
J gene: TRBJ2-1
clone size: few
V gene: TRBV7-8
D gene: TRBD2

CDR3 DNA: TGCAGTGCTGGCAGGGGGGGCATAGATACGCAGTATTTT
CDR3 protein: CSAGRGGIDTQYF
J gene: TRBJ2-3
clone size: NA
V gene: TRBV20-1
D gene: NA

CDR3 DNA: TGTGCCAGCAGCGTGACCGGTGAAGCTTTCTTT
CDR3 protein: CASSVTGEAFF
J gene: TRBJ1-1
clone size: NA
V gene: TRBV16
D gene: NA

CDR3 DNA: TGTGCCAGCAGCCAAACTCTAGCGTACCAAGAGACCCAGTACTTC
CDR3 protein: CASSQTLAYQETQYF
J gene: TRBJ2-5
clone size: few
V gene: TRBV3-1
D gene: NA

CDR3 DNA: TGTGCCAGCTCACCAGGGACAGCCCGGGAGACCCAGTACTTC
CDR3 protein: CASSPGTARETQYF
J gene: TRBJ2-5
clone size: NA
V gene: TRBV18
D gene: TRBD1

CDR3 DNA: TGTGCCAGCAGCCCCGAGCTAGCGGGAGTCTACGAGCAGTACTTC
CDR3 protein: CASSPELAGVYEQYF
J gene: TRBJ2-7
clone size: few
V gene: TRBV28
D gene: TRBD2

CDR3 DNA: TGTGCCAGCAGCTTAACGACCAGCGGGAGGGGATGGGCAGATACGCAGTATTTT
CDR3 protein: CASSLTTSGRGWADTQYF
J gene: TRBJ2-3
clone size: NA
V gene: TRBV7-3
D gene: TRBD2

CDR3 DNA: TGTGCCAGCAGTGAGGGGGCCAAGAGGTACTTC
CDR3 protein: CASSEGAKRYF
J gene: TRBJ2-4
clone size: NA
V gene: TRBV2
D gene: NA

CDR3 DNA: TGTGCCACCAGTGACCCCCTAGCGGGGGCTTCGGATGAGCAGTTCTTC
CDR3 protein: CATSDPLAGASDEQFF
J gene: TRBJ2-1
clone size: NA
V gene: TRBV24-1
D gene: TRBD2

CDR3 DNA: TGTGCCAGCAGCTTAGCCGGGACCCCGCAGAGAAGAGATACGCAGTATTTT
CDR3 protein: CASSLAGTPQRRDTQYF
J gene: TRBJ2-3
clone size: few
V gene: TRBV7-8
D gene: NA

CDR3 DNA: TGTGCCTGGAGGGTTTATGGGACAGGGGGTCGGGGCTACACCTTC
CDR3 protein: CAWRVYGTGGRGYTF
J gene: TRBJ1-2
clone size: NA
V gene: TRBV30
D gene: TRBD1